This note documents a single TCR beta chain sequence. Germline CDR1 and CDR2: MGHRA and YSYEKL. V gave up 7 bases and J gave up 1 base, with 16 bases separating them. The CDR3 has 15 residues. This entry comes from a study of blood T cell repertoires in COVID-19. Assay used: immunoSEQ multiplex PCR; TCRdb lists only in-frame clones, some missing. The table includes about 350,000 clones, roughly 87% detected once. The chain uses TRBV4-1 and TRBJ1-1; D gene uncertain. Material: PBMCs or T cells enriched from blood (not recorded which). The receptor was derived from a woman aged 25 to 39 who had recovered from COVID-19. CDR3 coding DNA: TGCGCCAGCACCCCAAGTCGGGTTTCGAACACTGAAGCTTTCTTT. Amino acid sequence: CASTPSRVSNTEAFF.